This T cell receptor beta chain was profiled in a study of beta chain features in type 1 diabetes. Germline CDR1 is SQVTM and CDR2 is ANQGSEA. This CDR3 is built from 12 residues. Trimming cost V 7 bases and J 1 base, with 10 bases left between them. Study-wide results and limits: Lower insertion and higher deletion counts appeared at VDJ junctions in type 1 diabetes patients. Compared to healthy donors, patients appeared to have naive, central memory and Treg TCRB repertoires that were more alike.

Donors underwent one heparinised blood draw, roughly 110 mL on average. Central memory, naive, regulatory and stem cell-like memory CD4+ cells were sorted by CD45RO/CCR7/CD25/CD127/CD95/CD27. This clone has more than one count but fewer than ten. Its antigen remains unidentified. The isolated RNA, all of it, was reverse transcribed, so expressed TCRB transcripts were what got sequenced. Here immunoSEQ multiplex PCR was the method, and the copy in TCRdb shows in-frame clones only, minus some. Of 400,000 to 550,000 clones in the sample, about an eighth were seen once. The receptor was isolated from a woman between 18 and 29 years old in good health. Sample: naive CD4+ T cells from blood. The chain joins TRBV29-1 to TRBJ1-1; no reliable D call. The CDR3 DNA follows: TGCAGCGCTCAGGTCGGGAACACTGAAGCTTTCTTT. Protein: CSAQVGNTEAFF.